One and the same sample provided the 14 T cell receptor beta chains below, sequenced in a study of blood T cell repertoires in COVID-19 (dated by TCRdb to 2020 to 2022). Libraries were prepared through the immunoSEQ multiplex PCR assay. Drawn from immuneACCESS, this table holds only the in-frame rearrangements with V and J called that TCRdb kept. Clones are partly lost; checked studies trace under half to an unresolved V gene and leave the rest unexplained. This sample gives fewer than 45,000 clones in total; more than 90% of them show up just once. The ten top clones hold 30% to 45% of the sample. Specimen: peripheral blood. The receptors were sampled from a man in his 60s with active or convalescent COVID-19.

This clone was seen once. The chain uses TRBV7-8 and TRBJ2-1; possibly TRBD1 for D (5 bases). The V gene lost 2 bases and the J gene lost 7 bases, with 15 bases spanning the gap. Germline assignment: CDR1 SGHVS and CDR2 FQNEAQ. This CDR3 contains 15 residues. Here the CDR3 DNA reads TGTGCCAGCAGCTTACAGAGCAGGGTCCGTAATGAGCAGTTCTTC. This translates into CASSLQSRVRNEQFF. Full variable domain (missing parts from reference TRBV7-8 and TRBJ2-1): GAGVSQSPRYKVAKRGQDVALRCDPISGHVSLFWYQQALGQGPEFLTYFQNEAQLDKSGLPSDRFFAERPEGSVSTLKIQRTQQEDSAVYLCASSLQSRVRNEQFFGPGTRLTVL.

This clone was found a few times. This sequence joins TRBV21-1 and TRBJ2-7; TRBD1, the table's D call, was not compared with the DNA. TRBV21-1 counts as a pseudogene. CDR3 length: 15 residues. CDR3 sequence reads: CASTEGQDSSYEQYF. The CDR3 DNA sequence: TGTGCCAGCACCGAGGGACAGGACAGCTCCTACGAGCAGTACTTC.

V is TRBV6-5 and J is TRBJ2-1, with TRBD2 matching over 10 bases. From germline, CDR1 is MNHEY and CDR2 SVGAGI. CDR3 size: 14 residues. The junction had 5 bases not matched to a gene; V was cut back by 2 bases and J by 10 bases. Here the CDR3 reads CASSYGTSAREQFF. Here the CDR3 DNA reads TGTGCCAGCAGTTACGGGACTAGCGCCCGGGAGCAGTTCTTC.

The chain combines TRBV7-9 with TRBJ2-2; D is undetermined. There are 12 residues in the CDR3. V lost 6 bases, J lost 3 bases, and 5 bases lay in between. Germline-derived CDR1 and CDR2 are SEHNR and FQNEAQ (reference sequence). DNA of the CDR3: TGTGCCAGCAGTCCGTACACCGGGGAGCTGTTTTTT. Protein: CASSPYTGELFF.

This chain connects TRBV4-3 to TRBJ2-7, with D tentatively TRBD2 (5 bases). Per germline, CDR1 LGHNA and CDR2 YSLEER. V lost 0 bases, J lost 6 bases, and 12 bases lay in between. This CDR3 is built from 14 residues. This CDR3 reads CASSQDGEIGEQYF. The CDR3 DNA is TGCGCCAGCAGCCAAGACGGGGAGATTGGCGAGCAGTACTTC.

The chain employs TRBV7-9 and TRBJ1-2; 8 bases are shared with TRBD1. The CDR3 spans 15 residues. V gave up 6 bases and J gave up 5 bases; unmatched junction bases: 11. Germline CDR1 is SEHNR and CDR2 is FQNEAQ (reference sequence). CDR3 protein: CASRDADRGWYGYTF. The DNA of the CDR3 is TGTGCCAGCAGGGACGCCGACAGGGGATGGTATGGCTACACCTTC.

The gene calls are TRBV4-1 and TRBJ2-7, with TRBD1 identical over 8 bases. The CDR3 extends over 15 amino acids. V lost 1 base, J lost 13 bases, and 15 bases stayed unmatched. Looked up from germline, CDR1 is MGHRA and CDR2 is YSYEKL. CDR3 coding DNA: TGCGCCAGCAGCCAAGGGAGGACCGGACAGGGCACACTATACTTC. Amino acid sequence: CASSQGRTGQGTLYF.

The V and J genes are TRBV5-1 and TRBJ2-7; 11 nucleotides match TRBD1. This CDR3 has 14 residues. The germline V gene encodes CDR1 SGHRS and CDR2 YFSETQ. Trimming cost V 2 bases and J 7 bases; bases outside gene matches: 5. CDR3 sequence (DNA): TGCGCCAGCAGCTTTGGGACAGGGGGGAGGGAGCAGTACTTC. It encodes CASSFGTGGREQYF.

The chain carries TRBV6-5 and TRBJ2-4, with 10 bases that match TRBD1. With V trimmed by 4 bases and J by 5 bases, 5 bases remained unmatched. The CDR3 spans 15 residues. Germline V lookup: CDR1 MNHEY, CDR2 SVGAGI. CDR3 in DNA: TGTGCCAGCAGTTCCGCCGGGACAGGGGAAAACATTCAGTACTTC. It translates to CASSSAGTGENIQYF.

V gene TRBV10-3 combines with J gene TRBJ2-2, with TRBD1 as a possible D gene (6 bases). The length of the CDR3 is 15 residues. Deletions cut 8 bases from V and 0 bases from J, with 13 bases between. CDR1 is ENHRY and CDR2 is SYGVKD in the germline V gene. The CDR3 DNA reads TGTGCCATCTTCTCAGGACAGACGAACACCGGGGAGCTGTTTTTT. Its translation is CAIFSGQTNTGELFF.

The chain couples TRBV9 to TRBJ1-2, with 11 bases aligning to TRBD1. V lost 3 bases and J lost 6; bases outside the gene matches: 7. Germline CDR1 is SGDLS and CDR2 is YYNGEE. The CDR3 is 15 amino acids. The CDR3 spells CASSAQDRGLNGYTF. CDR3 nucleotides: TGTGCCAGCAGCGCTCAGGACAGGGGGCTGAATGGCTACACCTTC.

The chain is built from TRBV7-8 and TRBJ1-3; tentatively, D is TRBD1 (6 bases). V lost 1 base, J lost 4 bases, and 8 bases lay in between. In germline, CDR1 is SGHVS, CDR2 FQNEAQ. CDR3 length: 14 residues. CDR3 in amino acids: CASSLGRGGNTIYF. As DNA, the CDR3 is TGTGCCAGCAGCTTAGGCAGGGGAGGAAACACCATATATTTT.

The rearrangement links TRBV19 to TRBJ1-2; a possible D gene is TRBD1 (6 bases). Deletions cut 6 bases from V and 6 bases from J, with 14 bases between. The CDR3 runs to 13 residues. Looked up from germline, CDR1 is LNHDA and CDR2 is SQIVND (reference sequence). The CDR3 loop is CASSKTGKDGYTF. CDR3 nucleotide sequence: TGTGCCAGTAGCAAAACAGGGAAGGATGGCTACACCTTC.

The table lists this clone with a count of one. CDR3 region: CASSLGEPGLAGVSGDEQFF. The CDR3 coding sequence is TGCGCCAGCAGCTTGGGAGAGCCTGGACTAGCGGGAGTAAGTGGCGATGAGCAGTTCTTC. The chain carries TRBV5-1 and TRBJ2-1; the match to TRBD2 covers 13 bases. Germline V CDR1 and CDR2: SGHRS, YFSETQ. CDR3 length: 20 amino acids. The trim removed 0 bases at V and 8 bases at J, leaving 17 bases unmatched.